The 8 T cell receptor beta chains below were found in one sample sequenced in a study of CD8 T cells in Susac syndrome. Random hexamers were used to reverse transcribe 0.5 to 1 ug of RNA. Using its own MiXCR run on the immunoSEQ multiplex PCR reads, TCRdb lists one record per CDR3 protein. The sample yields around 180,000 distinct CDR3 sequences, about 93% seen once. The sample taken for sequencing was CD4+ T cells from PBMCs. These receptor sequences come from a human donor with multiple sclerosis.

This chain uses TRBV20-1 with TRBJ2-7, with a tentative D call TRBD1 (6 bases). Looked up from germline, CDR1 is DFQATT and CDR2 is SNEGSKA (reference sequence). The CDR3 covers 13 residues. V was trimmed by 3 bases and J by 1 base, leaving 10 bases between them. Here the CDR3 reads CSASDGQSYEQYF. As DNA, the CDR3 is TGCAGTGCTAGCGACGGACAGTCCTACGAGCAGTACTTC.

This clonotype was detected only once. The V gene is TRBV12-3 or TRBV12-4, the J gene TRBJ2-1; TRBD2 aligns across 12 bases. The CDR3 contains 14 residues. The V gene end was trimmed by 4 bases and the J gene end by 6 bases; junction bases not matched to a gene: 1. In nucleotides, the CDR3 is TGTGCCAGCAGTTGGACTAGCGGGGTCAATGAGCAGTTCTTC. Its translation: CASSWTSGVNEQFF.

The chain recombines TRBV10-2 with TRBJ2-3; perhaps TRBD1 as D (7 bases). The germline CDR1 and CDR2 sequences are WSHSY and SAAADI. This CDR3 region has 14 residues. V was cut by 3 bases and J by 3 bases, with 10 bases left in between. The DNA for the CDR3 is TGCGCCAGCAGTGATCCAGGGGGGACAGATACGCAGTATTTT. Its protein product is CASSDPGGTDTQYF.

Concerning this clonotype: The CDR3 end shows no conserved phenylalanine or tryptophan, and so a read error is likely. V and J are TRBV7-3 and TRBJ2-4, with D possibly matching TRBD1 (5 bases). V gave up 4 bases and J gave up 5 bases, with 12 bases separating them. CDR1 SGHTA and CDR2 FQGTGA come from the germline V gene. The CDR3 consists of 14 residues. The chain's CDR3 is CASSSSGRENIQYL. Here the CDR3 DNA reads TGTGCCAGCAGCTCCAGTGGCAGGGAAAACATTCAGTACCTC.

V is TRBV6-1 and J is TRBJ2-3, with TRBD2 matching 7 bases. V shed 0 bases, J shed 3 bases, and the junction held 3 bases outside the gene matches. CDR3 length equals 15 residues. Looked up from germline, CDR1 is MNHNS and CDR2 is SASEGT. CDR3 amino acids: CASSEAGGRTDTQYF. CDR3 nucleotides: TGTGCCAGCAGTGAAGCGGGGGGGAGAACAGATACGCAGTATTTT.

The CDR3 nucleotides are TGTGCCAGTAGGGTACAGAATAGCAATCAGCCCCAGCATTTT. It specifies CASRVQNSNQPQHF. The chain is built from TRBV19 and TRBJ1-5, with no clear D. The germline gives CDR1 LNHDA, CDR2 SQIVND (reference sequence). Trimming took 6 bases from V and 0 from J, leaving 9 bases between them. The CDR3 is 14 amino acids.

CDR3 sequence: CASSEAGGLTETQYF. In nucleotides, the CDR3 is TGTGCCAGCAGTGAAGCGGGAGGGCTTACGGAGACCCAGTACTTC. The genes are TRBV6-1 and TRBJ2-5; 7 bases map to TRBD2. CDR1 is MNHNS, CDR2 SASEGT, per germline. The CDR3 length is 15 residues. V shed 0 bases and J 5 bases; nucleotides not matched to a gene: 6.

This chain joins TRBV12-3 or TRBV12-4 and TRBJ1-5, with D unclear. V lost 4 bases and J 4 bases, leaving 17 bases between the germline ends. The CDR3 runs to 16 residues. In nucleotides, the CDR3 is TGTGCCAGCAGTTCCTCAACCGAGGGAGGAAATCAGCCCCAGCATTTT. It codes for CASSSSTEGGNQPQHF.